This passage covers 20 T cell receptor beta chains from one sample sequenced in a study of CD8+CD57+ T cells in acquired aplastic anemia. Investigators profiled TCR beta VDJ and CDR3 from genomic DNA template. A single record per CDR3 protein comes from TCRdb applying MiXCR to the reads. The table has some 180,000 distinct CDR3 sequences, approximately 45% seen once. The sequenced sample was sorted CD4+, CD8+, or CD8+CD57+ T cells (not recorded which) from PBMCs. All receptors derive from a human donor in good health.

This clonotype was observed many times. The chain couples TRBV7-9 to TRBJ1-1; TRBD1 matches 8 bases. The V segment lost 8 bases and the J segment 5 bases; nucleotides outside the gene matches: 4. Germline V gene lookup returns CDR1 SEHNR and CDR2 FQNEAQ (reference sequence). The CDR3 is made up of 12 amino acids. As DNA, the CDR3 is TGTGCCAGCCAGGGGGCGGGGACTGAAGCTTTCTTT. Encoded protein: CASQGAGTEAFF. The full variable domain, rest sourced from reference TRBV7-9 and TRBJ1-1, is DTGVSQNPRHKITKRGQNVTFRCDPISEHNRLYWYRQTLGQGPEFLTYFQNEAQLEKSRLLSDRFSAERPKGSFSTLEIQRTEQGDSAMYLCASQGAGTEAFFGQGTRLTVV.

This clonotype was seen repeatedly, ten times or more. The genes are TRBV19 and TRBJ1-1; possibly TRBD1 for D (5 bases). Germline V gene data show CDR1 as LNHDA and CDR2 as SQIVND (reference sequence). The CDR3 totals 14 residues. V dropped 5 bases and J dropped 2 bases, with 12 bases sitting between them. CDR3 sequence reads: CASSPQGLNTEAFF. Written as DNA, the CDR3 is TGTGCCAGTAGTCCCCAGGGTTTAAACACTGAAGCTTTCTTT.

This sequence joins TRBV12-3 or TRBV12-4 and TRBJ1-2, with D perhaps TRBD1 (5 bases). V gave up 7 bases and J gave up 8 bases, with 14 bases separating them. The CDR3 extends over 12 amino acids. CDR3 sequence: CASTSGGFGYTF. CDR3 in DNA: TGTGCCAGCACCTCGGGGGGGTTCGGCTACACCTTC.

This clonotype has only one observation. The CDR3: CASSRDPVKLFF. CDR3 nucleotides: TGTGCCAGTAGCCGGGATCCGGTAAAACTGTTTTTT. The chain uses TRBV19 and TRBJ1-4; no clear D gene. Trimming left V 6 bases short and J 10 bases short, with 12 bases between. Germline CDR1 is LNHDA and CDR2 is SQIVND (reference sequence). The CDR3 has 12 residues.

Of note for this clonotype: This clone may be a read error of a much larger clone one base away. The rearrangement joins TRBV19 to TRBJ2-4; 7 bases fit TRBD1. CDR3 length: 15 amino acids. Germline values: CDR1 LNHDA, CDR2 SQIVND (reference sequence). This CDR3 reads CAGSRGQLAKNIQYF. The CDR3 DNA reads TGTGCCGGTAGTAGGGGACAGCTAGCCAAAAACATTCAGTACTTC. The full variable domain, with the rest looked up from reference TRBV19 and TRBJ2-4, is DGGITQSPKYLFRKEGQNVTLSCEQNLNHDAMYWYRQDPGQGLRLIYYSQIVNDFQKGDIAEGYSVSREKKESFPLTVTSAQKNPTAFYLCAGSRGQLAKNIQYFGAGTRLSVL.

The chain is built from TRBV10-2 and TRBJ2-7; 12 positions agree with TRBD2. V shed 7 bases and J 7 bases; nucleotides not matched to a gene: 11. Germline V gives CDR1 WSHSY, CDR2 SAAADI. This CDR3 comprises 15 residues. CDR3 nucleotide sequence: TGCGCCAGCACCCCGATGCTAGCGGGAGGGAGTGAGCAGTACTTC. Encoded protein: CASTPMLAGGSEQYF.

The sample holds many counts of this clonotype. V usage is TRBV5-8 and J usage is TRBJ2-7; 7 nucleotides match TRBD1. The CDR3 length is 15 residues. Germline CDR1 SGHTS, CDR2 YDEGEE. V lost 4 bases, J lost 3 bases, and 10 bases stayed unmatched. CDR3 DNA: TGTGCCAGCAGCGGGTACAGGGGTAACTACTACGAGCAGTACTTC. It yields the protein CASSGYRGNYYEQYF.

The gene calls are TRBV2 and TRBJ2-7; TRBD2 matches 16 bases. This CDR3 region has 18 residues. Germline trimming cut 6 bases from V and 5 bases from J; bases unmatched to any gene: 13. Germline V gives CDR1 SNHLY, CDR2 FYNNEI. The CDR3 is CASSRTGTSGRAWNEQYF. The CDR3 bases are TGTGCCAGCAGCCGAACCGGGACTAGCGGGAGGGCCTGGAACGAGCAGTACTTC.

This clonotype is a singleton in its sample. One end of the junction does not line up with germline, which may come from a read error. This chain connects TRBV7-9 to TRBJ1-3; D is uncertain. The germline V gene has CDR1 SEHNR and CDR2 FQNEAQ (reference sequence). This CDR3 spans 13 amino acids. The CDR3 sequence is CASSFTSGNTICF. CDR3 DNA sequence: TGTGCCAGCAGCTTCACGTCTGGAAACACCATATGTTTT.

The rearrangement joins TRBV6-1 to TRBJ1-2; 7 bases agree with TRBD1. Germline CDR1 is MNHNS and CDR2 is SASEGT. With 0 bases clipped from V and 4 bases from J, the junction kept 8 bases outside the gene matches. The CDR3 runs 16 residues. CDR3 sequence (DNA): TGTGCCAGCAGTGAAGCCCAATATCGGGACAGCTATGGCTACACCTTC. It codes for CASSEAQYRDSYGYTF.

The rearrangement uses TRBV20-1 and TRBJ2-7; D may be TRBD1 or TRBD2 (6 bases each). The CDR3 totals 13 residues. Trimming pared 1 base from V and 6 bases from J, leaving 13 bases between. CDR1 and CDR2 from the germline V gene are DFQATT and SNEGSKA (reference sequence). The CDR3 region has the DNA TGCAGTGCTAGAGTTACAGGGACTGGCGAGCAGTACTTC. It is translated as CSARVTGTGEQYF.

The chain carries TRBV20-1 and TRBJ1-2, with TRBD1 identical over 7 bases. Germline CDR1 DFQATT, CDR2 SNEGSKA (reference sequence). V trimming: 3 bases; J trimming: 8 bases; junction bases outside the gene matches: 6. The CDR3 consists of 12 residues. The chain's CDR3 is CSAREQGSGYTF. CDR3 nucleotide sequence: TGCAGTGCTAGGGAACAGGGGTCCGGCTACACCTTC.

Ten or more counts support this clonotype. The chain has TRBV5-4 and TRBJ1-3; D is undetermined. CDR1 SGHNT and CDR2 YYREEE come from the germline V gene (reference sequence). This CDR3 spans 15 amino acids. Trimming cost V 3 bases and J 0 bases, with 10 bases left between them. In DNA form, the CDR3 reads TGTGCCAGCAGCTATCCAGGACCCTCTGGAAACACCATATATTTT. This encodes CASSYPGPSGNTIYF.

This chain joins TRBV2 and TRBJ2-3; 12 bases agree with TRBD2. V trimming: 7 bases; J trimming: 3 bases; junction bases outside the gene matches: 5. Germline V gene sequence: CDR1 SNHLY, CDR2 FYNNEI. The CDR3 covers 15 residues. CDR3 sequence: CASTGLAGCTDTQYF. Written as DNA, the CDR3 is TGTGCCAGCACCGGACTAGCGGGATGTACAGATACGCAGTATTTT.

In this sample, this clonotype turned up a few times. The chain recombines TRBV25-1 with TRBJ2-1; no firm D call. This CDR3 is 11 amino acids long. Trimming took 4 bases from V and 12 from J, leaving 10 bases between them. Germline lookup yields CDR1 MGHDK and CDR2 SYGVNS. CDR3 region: CASSASSGQFF. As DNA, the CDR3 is TGTGCCAGCAGTGCTTCCTCGGGGCAGTTCTTC.

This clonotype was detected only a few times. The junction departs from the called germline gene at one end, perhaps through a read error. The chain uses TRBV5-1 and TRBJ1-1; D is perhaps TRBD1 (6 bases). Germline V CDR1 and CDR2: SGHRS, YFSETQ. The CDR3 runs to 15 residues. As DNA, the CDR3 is TGCGCCAGCAGCTTCACCCAGGGGCGGAACACTAAAGCTTTCTTT. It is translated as CASSFTQGRNTKAFF. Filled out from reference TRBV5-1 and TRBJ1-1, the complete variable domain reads KAGVTQTPRYLIKTRGQQVTLSCSPISGHRSVSWYQQTPGQGLQFLFEYFSETQRNKGNFPGRFSGRQFSNSRSEMNVSTLELGDSALYLCASSFTQGRNTKAFFGQGTRLTVV.

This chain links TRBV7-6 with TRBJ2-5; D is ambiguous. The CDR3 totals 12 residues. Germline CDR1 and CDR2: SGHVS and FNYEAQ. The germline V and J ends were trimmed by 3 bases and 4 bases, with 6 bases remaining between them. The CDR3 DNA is TGTGCCAGCAGCTTCCCTGGAGAGACCCAGTACTTC. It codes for CASSFPGETQYF.

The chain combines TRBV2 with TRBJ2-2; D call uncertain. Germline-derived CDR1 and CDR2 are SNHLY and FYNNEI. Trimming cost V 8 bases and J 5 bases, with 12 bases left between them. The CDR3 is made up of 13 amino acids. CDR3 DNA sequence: TGTGCCAGCTTAGGGCCTAGGACCGGGGAGCTGTTTTTT. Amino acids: CASLGPRTGELFF. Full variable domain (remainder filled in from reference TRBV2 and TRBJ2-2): EPEVTQTPSHQVTQMGQEVILRCVPISNHLYFYWYRQILGQKVEFLVSFYNNEISEKSEIFDDQFSVERPDGSNFTLKIRSTKLEDSAMYFCASLGPRTGELFFGEGSRLTVL.

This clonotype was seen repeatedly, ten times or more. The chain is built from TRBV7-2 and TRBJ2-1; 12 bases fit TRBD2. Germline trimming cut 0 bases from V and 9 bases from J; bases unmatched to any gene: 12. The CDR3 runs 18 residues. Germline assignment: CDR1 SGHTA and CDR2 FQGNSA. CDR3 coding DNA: TGTGCCAGCAGCTTAGCTGTATCTCGACTAGCGGGAGATGGTGAGCAGTTCTTC. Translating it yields CASSLAVSRLAGDGEQFF.

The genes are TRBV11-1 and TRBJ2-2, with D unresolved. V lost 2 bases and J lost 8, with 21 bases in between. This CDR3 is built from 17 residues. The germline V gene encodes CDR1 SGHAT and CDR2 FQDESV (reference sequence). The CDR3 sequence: CASSLSPSRRGEGELFF. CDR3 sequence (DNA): TGTGCCAGCAGCTTAAGCCCCTCCCGTAGAGGTGAGGGGGAGCTGTTTTTT.